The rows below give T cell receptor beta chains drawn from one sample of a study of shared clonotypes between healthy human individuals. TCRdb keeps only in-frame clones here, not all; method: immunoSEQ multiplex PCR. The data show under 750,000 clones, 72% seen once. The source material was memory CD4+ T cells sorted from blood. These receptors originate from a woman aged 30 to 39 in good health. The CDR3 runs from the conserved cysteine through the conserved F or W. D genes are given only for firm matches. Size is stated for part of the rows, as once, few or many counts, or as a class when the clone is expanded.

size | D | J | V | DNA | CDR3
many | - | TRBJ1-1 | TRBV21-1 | TGTGCCACAGGGGAGGCGAACACTGAAGCTTTCTTT | CATGEANTEAFF
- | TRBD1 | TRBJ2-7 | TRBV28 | TGTGCCAGCAGTCGGCAGGGGGACGAGCAGTACTTC | CASSRQGDEQYF
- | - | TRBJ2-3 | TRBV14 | TGTGCCAGCAGCCAAGTATGGACTAGCACAGATACGCAGTATTTT | CASSQVWTSTDTQYF
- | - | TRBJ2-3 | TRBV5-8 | TGTGCCAGCAGCTTCCGTCGGGGAGCCACAGATACGCAGTATTTT | CASSFRRGATDTQYF
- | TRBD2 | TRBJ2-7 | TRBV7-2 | TGTGCCAGCAGCTTAGAAGGCGGGAGGGCCTACGAGCAGTACTTC | CASSLEGGRAYEQYF
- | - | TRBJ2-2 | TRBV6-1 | TGTGCCAGCAGGCAAATGGCGAGGACCGGGGAGCTGTTTTTT | CASRQMARTGELFF
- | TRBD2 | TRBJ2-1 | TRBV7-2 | TGTGCCAGCAGCTCGAACGCCCTAGCGGGAGGGCAACACCAGTTCTTC | CASSSNALAGGQHQFF
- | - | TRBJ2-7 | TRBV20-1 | TGCAGTGCTAGTTTGGTGGGCGAGCAGTACTTC | CSASLVGEQYF
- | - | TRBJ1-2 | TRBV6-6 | TGTGCCAGCAGTCCCGACTCCGGACGGGACTATGGCTACACCTTC | CASSPDSGRDYGYTF
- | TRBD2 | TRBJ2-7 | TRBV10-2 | TGCGCCAGCAGTGAGGGGCTCTTCGGGGGGAGGGCCAAGTACGAGCAGTACTTC | CASSEGLFGGRAKYEQYF
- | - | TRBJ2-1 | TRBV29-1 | TGCAGCGTTGGCGAGAGGCCCTTAGGTTTCTTC | CSVGERPLGFF
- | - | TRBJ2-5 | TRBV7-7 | TGTGCCAGCAGCCGCGGGTTCCTAGAGACCCAGTACTTC | CASSRGFLETQYF
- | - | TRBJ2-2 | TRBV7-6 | TGTGCCAGCAGCTTAGAGGGGGGACTGAACACCGGGGAGCTGTTTTTT | CASSLEGGLNTGELFF
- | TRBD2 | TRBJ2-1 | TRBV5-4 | TGTGCCAGCAGCTCCGGCGGGAGGGGGTACAATGAGCAGTTCTTC | CASSSGGRGYNEQFF
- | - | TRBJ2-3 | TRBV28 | TGTGCCAGCAGTTTGCGTGGGAGGTTAGATACGCAGTATTTT | CASSLRGRLDTQYF
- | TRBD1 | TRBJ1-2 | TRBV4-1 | TGCGCCAGCAGCCAAGATCAGGGGGCGGTTGACTATGGCTACACCTTC | CASSQDQGAVDYGYTF
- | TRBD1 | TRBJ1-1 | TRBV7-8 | TGTGCCAGCAGCCTGACAGGGTGGGGTGAAGCTTTCTTT | CASSLTGWGEAFF
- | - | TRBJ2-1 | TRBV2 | TGTGCCAGCGGAGGGCGGGACGTCGCGAATGAGCAGTTCTTC | CASGGRDVANEQFF
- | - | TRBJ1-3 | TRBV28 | TGTGCCAGCAGTTTAGGCAGGCTGGGAACTGGAAACACCATATATTTT | CASSLGRLGTGNTIYF
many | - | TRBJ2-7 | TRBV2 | TGTGCCAGCAGTGGGGACAACTCCTACGAGCAGTACTTC | CASSGDNSYEQYF
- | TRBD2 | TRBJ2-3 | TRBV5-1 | TGCGCCAGCAGCCTGACTAGCGGGCCCACAGATACGCAGTATTTT | CASSLTSGPTDTQYF
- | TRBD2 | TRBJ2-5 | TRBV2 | TGTGCCAGCGACAGGGGACTAGCGGGAACGGAGACCCAGTACTTC | CASDRGLAGTETQYF
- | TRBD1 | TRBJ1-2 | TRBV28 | TGTGCCAGCAGTTTATCGGGACAGGGGGCGATCTATGGCTACACCTTC | CASSLSGQGAIYGYTF
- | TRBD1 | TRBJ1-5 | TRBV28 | TGTGCCAGCAGTGCAACAGGGGGTAGCAATCAGCCCCAGCATTTT | CASSATGGSNQPQHF
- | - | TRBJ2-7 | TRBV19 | TGTGCCAGTATAGGGCAGGGCCTATCCTACGAGCAGTACTTC | CASIGQGLSYEQYF
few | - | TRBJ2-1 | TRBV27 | TGTGCCAGCGCCTGGGGAAGAAACACGGGCAATGAGCAGTTCTTC | CASAWGRNTGNEQFF
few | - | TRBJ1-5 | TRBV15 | TGTGCCACCAGCAGAGATTGGGAGGTCAAGCCCCAGCATTTT | CATSRDWEVKPQHF
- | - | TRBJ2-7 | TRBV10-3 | TGTGCCATCAGCGAAGCTGGACTGCAAGGCGGCGAGCAGTACTTC | CAISEAGLQGGEQYF
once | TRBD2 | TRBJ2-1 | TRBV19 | TGTGCCAGTAGAACCCCCGGGACTAGCGGGAGCTATGAGCAGTTCTTC | CASRTPGTSGSYEQFF
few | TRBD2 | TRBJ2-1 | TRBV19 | TGTGCCAGTAGGAGGAGGACTAGCGGTTACAATGAGCAGTTCTTC | CASRRRTSGYNEQFF
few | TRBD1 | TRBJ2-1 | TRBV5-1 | TGCGCCAGCAGCTTACAGGGGGCCTACAATGAGCAGTTCTTC | CASSLQGAYNEQFF
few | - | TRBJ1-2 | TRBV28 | TGTGCCAGCAGTTTATCCGGTTTCAGCGAGAACTATGGCTACACCTTC | CASSLSGFSENYGYTF
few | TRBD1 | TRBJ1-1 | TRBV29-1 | TGCAGCGTACGGGACAGGGGGGATGCTTTCTTT | CSVRDRGDAFF
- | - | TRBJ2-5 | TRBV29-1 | TGCAGCGTAGGGACACCGCAAGAGACCCAGTACTTC | CSVGTPQETQYF
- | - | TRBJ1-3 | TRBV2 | TGTGCCAGCAGTGAAGTAGGGGGTGGAAACACCATATATTTT | CASSEVGGGNTIYF
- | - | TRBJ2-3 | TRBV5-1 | TGCGCCAGCAGCGGTGGACAGTCTAGCACAGATACGCAGTATTTT | CASSGGQSSTDTQYF
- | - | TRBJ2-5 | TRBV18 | TGTGCCAGCTCACTGGGCCAAGAAGAGACCCAGTACTTC | CASSLGQEETQYF